Listed below are T cell receptor beta chains from one sample, sequenced in a study of blood T cells in healthy people across ages. TCRdb processed the 5' RACE reads anew with MiXCR; each CDR3 protein has one entry. This sample has around 280,000 distinct CDR3 sequences, with 25% to 30% found just once. The material sequenced was blood. Source of these receptors: a woman in her 70s in good health. CDR3s include the opening cysteine and the closing phenylalanine or tryptophan. The D gene is left open where the match is weak. The size of a clone is reported for some rows only, either as once, few or many, or as a class for expanded clones.

j_call: TRBJ2-2; clone_size: -; d_call: -; v_call: TRBV5-5; cdr3_nt: TGTGCCAGCAGCTTGCGGTCCTCGACCACCGGGGAGCTGTTTTTT; cdr3_aa: CASSLRSSTTGELFF
j_call: TRBJ1-6; clone_size: -; d_call: -; v_call: TRBV2; cdr3_nt: TGTGCCAGCACTCTCAGCGGGGGTGTGTGGTCTTCACCCCTCCACTTT; cdr3_aa: CASTLSGGVWSSPLHF
j_call: TRBJ2-3; clone_size: once; d_call: TRBD1; v_call: TRBV15; cdr3_nt: TGTGCCACCAACGAAGGGGGCAATCCAGATACGCAGTATTTT; cdr3_aa: CATNEGGNPDTQYF
j_call: TRBJ2-5; clone_size: -; d_call: TRBD1; v_call: TRBV6-6; cdr3_nt: TGTGCCAGCAGTCACGAGTCCAGGGGGCGTGAGACCCAGTACTTC; cdr3_aa: CASSHESRGRETQYF
j_call: TRBJ2-4; clone_size: -; d_call: -; v_call: TRBV2; cdr3_nt: TGTGCCAGCAGTGAACAAGGCCCCAAAAGCATTCAGTACTTC; cdr3_aa: CASSEQGPKSIQYF
j_call: TRBJ2-1; clone_size: few; d_call: TRBD2; v_call: TRBV9; cdr3_nt: TGCGCCAGCAGCGTAGTCAGGGAGGGAAATGAGCAGTTCTTC; cdr3_aa: CASSVVREGNEQFF
j_call: TRBJ1-2; clone_size: -; d_call: -; v_call: TRBV2; cdr3_nt: TGTGCCAGCAGTGTGGGTTTCGGCTACACCTTC; cdr3_aa: CASSVGFGYTF
j_call: TRBJ1-1; clone_size: few; d_call: -; v_call: TRBV7-2; cdr3_nt: TGTGCCAGCAGCGTACGGGGGCTTAACACTGAAGCTTTCTTT; cdr3_aa: CASSVRGLNTEAFF
j_call: TRBJ1-1; clone_size: -; d_call: -; v_call: TRBV20-1; cdr3_nt: TGCAGTGCTGGATCTGAAGCTTTCTTT; cdr3_aa: CSAGSEAFF
j_call: TRBJ1-4; clone_size: few; d_call: -; v_call: TRBV5-1; cdr3_nt: TGCGCCAGCAGCGCCAGGGAATTTGAAAAACTGTTTTTT; cdr3_aa: CASSAREFEKLFF
j_call: TRBJ2-3; clone_size: few; d_call: TRBD1; v_call: TRBV24-1; cdr3_nt: TGTGCCACCAGTGACCCTCAGACAGGGGGCGGCACAGATACGCAGTATTTT; cdr3_aa: CATSDPQTGGGTDTQYF
j_call: TRBJ1-4; clone_size: -; d_call: -; v_call: TRBV25-1; cdr3_nt: TGTGCCAGCAGTGAATATAGAAGCCAGAGACAAAAACTGTTTTTT; cdr3_aa: CASSEYRSQRQKLFF
j_call: TRBJ2-5; clone_size: many; d_call: -; v_call: TRBV7-2; cdr3_nt: TGTGCCAGCAGCAAAGAGGGGTTCGGGCCCCAAGAGACCCAGTACTTC; cdr3_aa: CASSKEGFGPQETQYF
j_call: TRBJ1-5; clone_size: -; d_call: -; v_call: TRBV10-3; cdr3_nt: TGTGCCATCAGTGATCCGAATCAGCCCCAGCATTTT; cdr3_aa: CAISDPNQPQHF
j_call: TRBJ2-5; clone_size: many; d_call: -; v_call: TRBV6-6; cdr3_nt: TGTGCCAGCAGTTCCCCGAACCAAGAGACCCAGTACTTC; cdr3_aa: CASSSPNQETQYF
j_call: TRBJ2-4; clone_size: -; d_call: -; v_call: TRBV5-1; cdr3_nt: TGCGCCAGCAGCTTAACAACCCAAACTTCCGGAAGTGACATTCAGTACTTC; cdr3_aa: CASSLTTQTSGSDIQYF
j_call: TRBJ1-6; clone_size: few; d_call: TRBD1; v_call: TRBV6-5; cdr3_nt: TGTGCCAGCAGCCTAGGGGGCGGAGGGAATTCACCCCTCCACTTT; cdr3_aa: CASSLGGGGNSPLHF
j_call: TRBJ1-1; clone_size: few; d_call: TRBD1; v_call: TRBV28; cdr3_nt: TGTGCCAGCAAATTAACAGGGGCGCGGGGCACTGAAGCTTTCTTT; cdr3_aa: CASKLTGARGTEAFF
j_call: TRBJ1-2; clone_size: few; d_call: -; v_call: TRBV29-1; cdr3_nt: TGCAGCGTTGATGAGGGGCCGGGACTGATTAACTATGGCTACACCTTC; cdr3_aa: CSVDEGPGLINYGYTF
j_call: TRBJ1-4; clone_size: few; d_call: -; v_call: TRBV4-1; cdr3_nt: TGCGCCAGCAGCCGCCTTCAGGGGAAAAATGAAAAACTGTTTTTT; cdr3_aa: CASSRLQGKNEKLFF
j_call: TRBJ2-5; clone_size: -; d_call: -; v_call: TRBV18; cdr3_nt: TGTGCCAGCTCACCAATTTCAGAGACCCAGTACTTC; cdr3_aa: CASSPISETQYF
j_call: TRBJ2-1; clone_size: -; d_call: TRBD2; v_call: TRBV6-2/TRBV6-3; cdr3_nt: TGTGCCAGCAGTTCACTAGCGGGATTAAGGAATGAGCAGTTCTTC; cdr3_aa: CASSSLAGLRNEQFF
j_call: TRBJ1-6; clone_size: many; d_call: -; v_call: TRBV5-1; cdr3_nt: TGCGCCAGCAGCCTGGACAGCCTGTGGGATTCACCCCTCCACTTT; cdr3_aa: CASSLDSLWDSPLHF
j_call: TRBJ2-7; clone_size: -; d_call: TRBD2; v_call: TRBV7-2; cdr3_nt: TGTGCCAGCAGCCTAGCTCCCGGTAGCGGGAGGGTAAAAGAGCAGTACTTC; cdr3_aa: CASSLAPGSGRVKEQYF
j_call: TRBJ1-4; clone_size: -; d_call: -; v_call: TRBV20-1; cdr3_nt: TGCAGTGCTAGATCGGCCGGCTTTAATGAAAAACTGTTTTTT; cdr3_aa: CSARSAGFNEKLFF